This TCR beta chain was sequenced during a study of tumor-infiltrating lymphocytes in primary liver carcinoma. On the study more broadly: Tumors were staged T1-T3 N0M0 and measured about 4 to 11 cm across. Sample yields of productive TCRbeta reads, ranging from roughly 3.65 to 8 million, were similar across tissue types.

The study, taken as a whole, reports: A significantly higher top-250-clone fraction was found in tumors than in blood (p = 0.039).

This clonotype has just a few counts. Antigen specificity is unknown. Unsorted whole blood yielded blood RNA, and germline DNA was extracted as well. Reverse transcription of about 0.5 ug total RNA with a constant-region primer produced TCR beta cDNA. For TCR beta, libraries were produced by three nested multiplex PCR rounds using slightly modified ARM-PCR. TCRdb processed the multiplex PCR reads anew with MiXCR; each CDR3 protein has one entry. Among more than 150,000 distinct CDR3 sequences listed, about 60% were seen once. The sample was peripheral blood. This sequence originates from a man between 40 and 49 years old with primary liver carcinoma and hepatitis B virus infection.

The CDR3 DNA sequence: TGCGCCAGCAGCTTTCAGGATAATCAGCCCCAGCATTTT. Translating it yields CASSFQDNQPQHF. V gene TRBV4-1 combines with J gene TRBJ1-5; D is undetermined. CDR3 length: 13 amino acids. Looked up from germline, CDR1 is MGHRA and CDR2 is YSYEKL. V shed 5 bases and J shed 4 bases, with 9 bases lying between them.